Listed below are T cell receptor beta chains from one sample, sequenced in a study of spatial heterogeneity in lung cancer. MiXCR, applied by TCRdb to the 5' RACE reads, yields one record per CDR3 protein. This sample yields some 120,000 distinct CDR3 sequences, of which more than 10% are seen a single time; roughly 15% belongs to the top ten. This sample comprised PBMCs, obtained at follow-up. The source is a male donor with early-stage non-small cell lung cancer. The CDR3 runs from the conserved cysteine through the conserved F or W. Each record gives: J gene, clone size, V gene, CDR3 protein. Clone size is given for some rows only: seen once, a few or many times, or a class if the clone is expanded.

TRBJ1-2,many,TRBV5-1,CASSLARENYGYTF
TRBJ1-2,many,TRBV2,CASSEAGQVGGYTF
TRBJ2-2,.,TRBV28,CASSRDFTTGELFF
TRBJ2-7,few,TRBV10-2,CASTYGDRGYEQYF
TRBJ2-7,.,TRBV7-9,CASSSRGAVPYEQYF
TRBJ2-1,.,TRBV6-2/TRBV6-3,CASSYTSGVNEQFF
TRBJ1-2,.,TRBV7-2,CASSRQVDYTF
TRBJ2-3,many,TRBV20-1,CSARESQGGIDTQYF
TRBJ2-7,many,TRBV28,CATWDRAYEQYF
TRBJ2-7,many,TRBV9,CASSADSAYEQYF
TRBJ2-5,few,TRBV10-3,CAISEAAAPQYF
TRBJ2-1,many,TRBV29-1,CSAGYNEQFF
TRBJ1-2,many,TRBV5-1,CASSFSGDEAYGYTF
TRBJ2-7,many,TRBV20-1,CSAGQGVTYEQYF
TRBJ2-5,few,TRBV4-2,CASSPGEQETQYF
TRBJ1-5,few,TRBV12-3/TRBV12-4,CASTRTGGVSNQPQHF
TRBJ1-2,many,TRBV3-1,CASSPTGDGYGYTF
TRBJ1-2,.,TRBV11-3,CASSFPGGADYGYTF
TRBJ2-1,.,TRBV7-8,CASSPDVRGLNEQFF
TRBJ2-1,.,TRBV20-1,CSASGLVYNEQFF
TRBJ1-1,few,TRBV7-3,CASSFKGSWQAFF
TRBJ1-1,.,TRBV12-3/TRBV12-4,CASSFSPGGRGITEAFF
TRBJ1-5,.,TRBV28,CASSPGTNSNQPQHF
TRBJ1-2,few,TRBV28,CAHSLAAGTGGLRNYGYTF
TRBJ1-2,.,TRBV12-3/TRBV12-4,CASSLLSGGYTF
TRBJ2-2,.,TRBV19,CASRLTGQGTGELFF
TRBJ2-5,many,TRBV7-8,CASSFLAREETQYF
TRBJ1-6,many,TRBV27,CASSQRRGTGGSPLHF
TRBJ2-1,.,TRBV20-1,CSARLAGGSRNEQFF
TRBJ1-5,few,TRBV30,CAWSVEANQPQHF
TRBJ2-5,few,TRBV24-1,CATSAGTDQETQYF
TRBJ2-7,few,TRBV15,CATSRETLGQYF
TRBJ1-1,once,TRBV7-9,CASREQGEAFF
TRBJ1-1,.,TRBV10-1,CATQGTPYGEAFF
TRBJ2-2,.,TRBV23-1,CASSQPRGANTGELFF
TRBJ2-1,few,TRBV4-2,CASSRPGTSGGAGNEQFF
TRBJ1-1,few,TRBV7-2,CASSLKGTEAFF
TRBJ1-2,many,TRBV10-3,CAISVGQGSNGYTF
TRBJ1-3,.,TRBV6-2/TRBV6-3,CASSPLGNTIYF
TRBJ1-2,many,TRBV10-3,CAISDLGGKTYGYTF
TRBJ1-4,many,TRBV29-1,CSVDGGAGEKLFF
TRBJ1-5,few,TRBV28,CASRPLKDRRNQPQHF
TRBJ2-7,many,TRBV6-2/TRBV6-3,CASSYLFGLTKNEQYF
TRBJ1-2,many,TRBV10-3,CAISEGQGVGGYTF
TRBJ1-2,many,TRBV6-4,CASSESPGTVYGYTF
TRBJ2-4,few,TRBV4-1,CASSQALKGAKNIQYF
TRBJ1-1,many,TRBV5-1,CASSFELKMNTEAFF
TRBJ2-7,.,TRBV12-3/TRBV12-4,CASGPGGRYEQYF
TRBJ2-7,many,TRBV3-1,CASSQDFGDRSSYEQYF
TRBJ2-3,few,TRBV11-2,CASSLVTDWDTQYF
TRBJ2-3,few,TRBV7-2,CASSLPSFTDTQYF
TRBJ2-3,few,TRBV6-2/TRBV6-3,CASTQNDPVAGGFTDTQYF
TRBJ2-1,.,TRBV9,CASSVVGEPYNEQFF
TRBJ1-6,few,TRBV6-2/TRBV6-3,CASSSLQGGYNSPLHF
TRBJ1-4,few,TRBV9,CASSAQGPYNRGRGEKLFF
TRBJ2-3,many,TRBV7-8,CASSLSFSDTQYF
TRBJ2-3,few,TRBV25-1,CASSERVGLRQGPDTQYF
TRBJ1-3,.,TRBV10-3,CAISSGTAGNTIYF
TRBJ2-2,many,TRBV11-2,CASSLNPLSPSNTGELFF
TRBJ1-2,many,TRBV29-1,CSAPVAGFGYTF